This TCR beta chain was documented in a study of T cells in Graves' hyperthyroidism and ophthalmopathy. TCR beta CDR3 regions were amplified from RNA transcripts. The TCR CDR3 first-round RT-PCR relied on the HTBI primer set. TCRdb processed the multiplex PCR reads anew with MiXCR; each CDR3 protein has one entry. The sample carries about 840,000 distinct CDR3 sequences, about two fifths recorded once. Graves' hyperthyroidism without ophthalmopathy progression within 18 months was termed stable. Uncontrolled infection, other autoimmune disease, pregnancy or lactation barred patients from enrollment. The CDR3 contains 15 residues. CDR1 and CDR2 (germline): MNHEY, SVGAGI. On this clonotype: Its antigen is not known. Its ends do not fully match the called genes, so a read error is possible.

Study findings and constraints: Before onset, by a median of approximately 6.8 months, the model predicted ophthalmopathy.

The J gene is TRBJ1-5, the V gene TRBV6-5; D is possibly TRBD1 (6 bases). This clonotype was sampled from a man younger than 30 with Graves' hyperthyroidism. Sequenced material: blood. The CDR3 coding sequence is TGTGCCAGCAGTAGGACCCCCAGGGACAATCAGCCCCTGCATTTT. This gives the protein CASSRTPRDNQPLHF.